Listed below are T cell receptor beta chains from one sample, sequenced in a study of cytomegalovirus exposure and HLA in healthy donors. Only in-frame clones appear in the TCRdb table, and some are missing; sequencing was by immunoSEQ multiplex PCR. This table has under 150,000 clones, 55% to 75% appearing once. Source material: PBMCs. All receptors come from a human donor in good health. Each CDR3 is given without its conserved first and last residue.

J gene	V gene	CDR3 protein
TRBJ2-2	TRBV15	ATSSPGQGLTGELF
TRBJ2-3	TRBV13	ASSARSFSSTDTQY
TRBJ2-7	TRBV28	ASSVTPPYEQY
TRBJ2-7	TRBV6-1	ASSEMEGVIAYEQY
TRBJ2-1	TRBV7-3	ASSARTSGGYNEQF
TRBJ1-2	TRBV30	AWSGQGFGGYT
TRBJ2-2	TRBV5-1	ASRPGLAGRNTGELF
TRBJ1-5	TRBV21-1	ASVKGDHQPQH
TRBJ2-2	TRBV28	ASSLYLTGGIGELF
TRBJ2-7	TRBV4-1	ASSRGQGPYEQY
TRBJ2-1	TRBV9	ASSKGASSYNEQF
TRBJ2-5	TRBV27	ASTHRAGGRETQY
TRBJ2-3	TRBV18	ASSPQPPDTQY
TRBJ2-1	TRBV11-2	ASSLGGPTYNEQF
TRBJ2-7	TRBV28	ASSLEGYYEQY
TRBJ2-6	TRBV4-2	ASSPEVGSSGANVLT
TRBJ1-6	TRBV19	ASREAYNSPLH
TRBJ2-1	TRBV7-6	ASSLWLAGGEQF
TRBJ2-7	TRBV6-1	ASSLQGGGFNEQY
TRBJ1-1	TRBV18	ASSGGLVNTEAF
TRBJ2-3	TRBV29-1	SVDIGLPNTQY
TRBJ2-2	TRBV6-5	ASSNYAGATPGELF
TRBJ2-1	TRBV5-4	ASSHTYNEQF
TRBJ2-1	TRBV6-5	AGGGREPEQF
TRBJ1-6	TRBV6-4	ASSWNSGPSPLH
TRBJ1-1	TRBV28	ASRPTQNTEAF